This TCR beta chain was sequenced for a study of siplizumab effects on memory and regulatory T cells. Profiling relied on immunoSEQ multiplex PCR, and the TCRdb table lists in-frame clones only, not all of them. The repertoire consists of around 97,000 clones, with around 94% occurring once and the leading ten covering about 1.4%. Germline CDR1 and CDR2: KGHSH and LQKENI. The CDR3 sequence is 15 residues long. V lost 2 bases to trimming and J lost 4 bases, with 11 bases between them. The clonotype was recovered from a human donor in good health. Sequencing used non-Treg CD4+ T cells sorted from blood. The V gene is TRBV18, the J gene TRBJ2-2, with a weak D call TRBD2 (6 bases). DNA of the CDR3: TGTGCCAGCTCACCATCGGGACTTCGCACCGGGGAGCTGTTTTTT. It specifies CASSPSGLRTGELFF.